These T cell receptor beta chains were read from a single sample in a study of cytomegalovirus exposure and HLA in healthy donors. The method was immunoSEQ multiplex PCR; TCRdb's version includes in-frame clones alone and lacks a portion of them. The sample lists 150,000 to 200,000 clones, roughly 74% occurring once. Sequencing was performed on PBMCs. Receptor source: a man aged 18-30 years in good health and CMV-seropositive. Both conserved end residues are part of each CDR3. The D gene is left open where the match is weak. Part of the rows lack a size; the others show once, few, many or a class for expanded clones.

j_call | v_call | d_call | clone_size | cdr3_nt | cdr3_aa
TRBJ1-1 | TRBV10-3 | . | few | TGTGCCATAAGGGCCACGGTGGGGGGGCGGGCGACTGAAGCTTTCTTT | CAIRATVGGRATEAFF
TRBJ1-1 | TRBV5-1 | . | . | TGCGCCAGCAGCCCACCAACAGACGACACTGAAGCTTTCTTT | CASSPPTDDTEAFF
TRBJ2-7 | TRBV5-1 | TRBD2 | once | TGCGCCAGCGGGGAAGGGACTAGCGGCTCCTACGAGCAGTACTTC | CASGEGTSGSYEQYF
TRBJ2-5 | TRBV6-4 | TRBD2 | . | TGTGCCAGCAGTGAAGGGAGCGGGAGTGCGGAGACCCAGTACTTC | CASSEGSGSAETQYF
TRBJ2-1 | TRBV15 | TRBD1 | once | TGTGCCACCAGCAGTATCGGGACAGGGTTTTACAATGAGCAGTTCTTC | CATSSIGTGFYNEQFF
TRBJ2-7 | TRBV18 | TRBD2 | . | TGTGCCAGCTCCCCGGCGGGCGGGAGGATCGCTACCTTC | CASSPAGGRIATF
TRBJ2-3 | TRBV11-2 | TRBD2 | . | TGTGCCTCCTCCCTGGGTGGACTAGCGGGAACTAGCACAGATACGCAGTATTTT | CASSLGGLAGTSTDTQYF
TRBJ2-7 | TRBV5-1 | TRBD1 | . | TGCGCCACGAGACAGGGCCTGACCTCCTACGAGCAGTACTTC | CATRQGLTSYEQYF
TRBJ2-7 | TRBV7-8 | . | . | TGTGCCAGCAGCTTAGATAATAGGGGAGAGCAGTACTTC | CASSLDNRGEQYF
TRBJ2-7 | TRBV5-1 | . | . | TGCGCCAGCAGCTTGGCCGCAGGGCAACCCTACGAGCAGTACTTC | CASSLAAGQPYEQYF
TRBJ2-7 | TRBV6-5 | . | . | TGTGCCAGCAGTTACTCCGCGGGTTTTTCCGAGCAGTACTTC | CASSYSAGFSEQYF
TRBJ2-7 | TRBV7-9 | . | once | TGTGCCAGCAGCTTAGGAGCAGGGTATGGCTACGAGCAGTACTTC | CASSLGAGYGYEQYF
TRBJ1-5 | TRBV18 | . | . | TGTGCCAGCTCACCAATCAGATTTAATCAGCCCCAGCATTTT | CASSPIRFNQPQHF
TRBJ2-7 | TRBV19 | TRBD1 | . | TGTGCCAGTACCTCCGGGACAGGGGACTACGAGCAGTACTTC | CASTSGTGDYEQYF
TRBJ2-3 | TRBV13 | . | . | TGTGCCAGCAGCCCAAGGGGCGGAGGGATAGATACGCAGTATTTT | CASSPRGGGIDTQYF
TRBJ2-2 | TRBV19 | . | . | TGTGCCAGTAGTCGCCGCGGGGGCCGCACCGGGGAGCTGTTTTTT | CASSRRGGRTGELFF